The clone carrying this T cell receptor beta chain was seen a few times. Antigen specificity is unknown. The entry originates in a study of CD8 T cells in ankylosing spondylitis. Study results and caveats: Matched ankylosing spondylitis synovial fluid reportedly contained a significantly enriched population of disease-linked clones.

The V gene lost 3 bases and the J gene lost 0 bases, with 14 bases spanning the gap. Germline values: CDR1 SNHLY, CDR2 FYNNEI. The CDR3 totals 16 residues. TCRdb re-derived calls from the 5' RACE reads in MiXCR, one entry per CDR3 protein. This sample has about 160,000 distinct CDR3 sequences, with 8.5% to 10% found just once. Sequenced input: blood, either unsorted or a sorted T cell fraction (not recorded which). V is TRBV2 and J is TRBJ1-2; D is undetermined. The receptor comes from a female donor with ankylosing spondylitis or in good health (not recorded which). CDR3 sequence: CASSEDVGDANYGYTF. CDR3 DNA sequence: TGTGCCAGCAGTGAGGACGTGGGTGACGCTAACTATGGCTACACCTTC. The full variable domain, completed using reference TRBV2 and TRBJ1-2, is EPEVTQTPSHQVTQMGQEVILRCVPISNHLYFYWYRQILGQKVEFLVSFYNNEISEKSEIFDDQFSVERPDGSNFTLKIRSTKLEDSAMYFCASSEDVGDANYGYTFGSGTRLTVV.